Below, one TCR beta chain is given with its context. Looked up from germline, CDR1 is SGHVS and CDR2 is FNYEAQ. V lost 4 bases and J 1 base, leaving 14 bases between the germline ends. The CDR3 runs to 16 residues. At a deep level, the assay was run. Clones were sequenced by immunoSEQ multiplex PCR, and TCRdb holds only the in-frame ones, with some missing. This sample has about 2.4 million clones, with 93% found just once. This sample stems from a study of shared clonotypes between healthy human individuals. Study in general: The plates for each donor numbered three CD4 naive, three CD4 memory, two CD8 naive and one CD8 memory.

Sequences were obtained from naive CD4+ T cells from PBMCs. Regarding subset: CD45RA+ positively selected. This chain links TRBV7-6 with TRBJ1-3; TRBD1 might be the D (5 bases). The TCR was taken from a man aged 18 to 30 in good health. Some clones in this sample may be carry-over from other donors' samples. CDR3 amino acids: CASSSLRGTSGNTIYF. CDR3 sequence (DNA): TGTGCCAGCAGCTCCCTGCGGGGGACTTCTGGAAACACCATATATTTT.